This TCR beta chain came from a study of blood T cells in healthy people across ages. The authors ran a second PCR of 7 to 11 cycles using a sample-barcoded 5' primer and a J-beta primer mix. Each CDR3 protein gets one entry after TCRdb re-called the 5' RACE reads with MiXCR. Of 750,000 to 850,000 distinct CDR3 sequences listed, around a quarter were seen once; the top ten hold approximately 3.7%. This clonotype turned up a few times. V was clipped by 1 base and J by 2 bases, with 15 bases between them. Germline CDR1 and CDR2: SQVTM and ANQGSEA. The length of the CDR3 is 15 residues. Another study also made use of these data, one on T cells of mothers and their children.

The clonotype originates from a boy younger than 18 in good health. This chain uses TRBV29-1 with TRBJ2-7, with D possibly called TRBD1 or TRBD2 (6 bases each). Specimen: blood. The CDR3 spells CSVEGSGEEPYEQYF. CDR3 bases: TGCAGCGTTGAAGGATCAGGGGAGGAACCCTACGAGCAGTACTTC.